Below are 4 T cell receptor beta chains sequenced from a single sample in a study of T cells in Graves' hyperthyroidism and ophthalmopathy. TCR beta CDR3 sequences were amplified from RNA transcripts. The HTBI primer set drove a first-round RT-PCR of the TCR CDR3. Using its own MiXCR run on the multiplex PCR reads, TCRdb lists one record per CDR3 protein. The top ten hold 40% of the sample, which has more than 300,000 distinct CDR3 sequences, roughly 18% seen once. Sequences were obtained from blood. The source of these receptors is a man between 18 and 29 years old with Graves' ophthalmopathy.

This clonotype was counted between two and nine times. The chain uses TRBV7-3 and TRBJ2-1, with 8 bases aligning to TRBD2. Germline trimming cut 5 bases from V and 9 bases from J; bases unmatched to any gene: 9. This CDR3 comprises 14 residues. Looked up from germline, CDR1 is SGHTA and CDR2 is FQGTGA. The CDR3 protein is CASSAGGGRGEQFF. The CDR3 coding sequence is TGTGCCAGCAGCGCCGGGGGGGGGCGGGGTGAGCAGTTCTTC.

This clonotype was found many times. The chain joins TRBV28 to TRBJ1-5; D perhaps matches TRBD1 (5 bases). Germline assignment: CDR1 MDHEN and CDR2 SYDVKM. The CDR3 consists of 18 residues. V lost 5 bases to trimming and J lost 0 bases, with 20 bases between them. This CDR3 reads CASSPNRGGGYSNQPQHF. In DNA form, the CDR3 reads TGTGCCAGCAGTCCGAACAGAGGCGGGGGTTATAGCAATCAGCCCCAGCATTTT.

The chain links TRBV7-9 to TRBJ1-2; D perhaps matches TRBD1 (5 bases). The CDR3 covers 15 residues. Germline assignment: CDR1 SEHNR and CDR2 FQNEAQ (reference sequence). Trimming removed 5 bases at V and 3 bases at J, with 16 bases between. CDR3 sequence: CASSPMTAADYGYTF. The CDR3 DNA sequence: TGTGCCAGCAGCCCGATGACAGCCGCCGACTATGGCTACACCTTC.

A remark on this clonotype: A much bigger clone sits one base away, suggesting this may be a read error. The V gene is TRBV5-1, the J gene TRBJ1-1, with D uncertain. The CDR3 runs 14 residues. Germline V gene sequence: CDR1 SGHRS, CDR2 YFSETQ. The CDR3 nucleotides read TGCGCCAGCATTCTACTATCCGTGAACACTGCAGCTTTCTTT. Protein sequence: CASILLSVNTAAFF.